This TCR beta chain was recorded in a study of cytomegalovirus exposure and HLA in healthy donors. With V trimmed by 3 bases and J by 5 bases, 19 bases remained unmatched. This CDR3 comprises 18 residues. Looked up from germline, CDR1 is SGHRS and CDR2 is YFSETQ. A remark on this clone: Its cognate antigen is unknown.

The PCR used 60 Vbeta and 13 Jbeta primers. Original methodology: Unique TCR beta chains totaled some 78 million in a later count, with around 11 million of them shared. The data were produced by immunoSEQ multiplex PCR, yet TCRdb's version contains in-frame clones alone and is incomplete. The V and J calls and the clone size are those of that table, but D and trimming were determined from the DNA. The top ten hold around 6.4% of the sample, which has some 85,000 clones, over 70% seen once. Regarding the study as a whole: The study assumed roughly uniform donor sequencing depth for presence/absence analyses.

The sequence was obtained from a man aged 18-30 years in good health and CMV-seropositive. J is TRBJ2-5 and V is TRBV5-1; the match to TRBD2 covers 7 bases. Sequencing was performed on PBMCs. CDR3 residues: CASSYKLNSGIQEETQYF. The CDR3 DNA is TGCGCCAGCAGCTATAAGCTCAACAGCGGGATTCAGGAGGAGACCCAGTACTTC. The whole variable domain, remainder taken from reference TRBV5-1 and TRBJ2-5, is KAGVTQTPRYLIKTRGQQVTLSCSPISGHRSVSWYQQTPGQGLQFLFEYFSETQRNKGNFPGRFSGRQFSNSRSEMNVSTLELGDSALYLCASSYKLNSGIQEETQYFGPGTRLLVL.